The TCR beta chain under discussion was sequenced for a study of blood T cell repertoires in COVID-19. The wider study: From the United States, Italy and Spain came samples of acute and convalescent COVID-19. T cells, B-cell-depleted T cells, or PBMCs supplied cDNA or gDNA.

As processed by the authors: Nucleated cell number was recorded as an estimate derived from reference gene primer amplification. Profiling relied on immunoSEQ multiplex PCR, and the TCRdb table lists in-frame clones only, not all of them. V and J calls and clone size are those listed in that table; D and trimming were worked out from the DNA. The data hold roughly 250,000 clones, with around 89% observed a single time. The receptor was isolated from a young man with acute or convalescent COVID-19. The specimen was peripheral blood.

In DNA form, the CDR3 reads TGTGCCAGCAGCCAAGACGGCGGGACCCCGATCACCGGGGAGCTGTTTTTT. This translates into CASSQDGGTPITGELFF. V gene TRBV4-2 combines with J gene TRBJ2-2; the D gene is possibly TRBD2 (6 bases). The CDR3 is 17 residues long. V lost 0 bases and J 4 bases, leaving 15 bases between the germline ends. Germline-derived CDR1 and CDR2 are LGHNA and YNFKEQ.